A single sample is the source of the 16 T cell receptor beta chains below, sequenced in a study of T cell repertoires in cytomegalovirus infection. Antigens of these TCRs are unknown. Using its own MiXCR run on the reads, TCRdb lists one record per CDR3 protein. The sample includes 450,000 to 600,000 distinct CDR3 sequences, roughly 46% of them seen just once. The input for sequencing was cultured PBMCs, taken from culture after CMV antigen stimulation. These receptors were collected from a human donor in good health (CMV status not recorded). Some clones in this sample may be carry-over from other donors' samples.

This clonotype was seen more than once but under ten times. The chain has TRBV12-5 and TRBJ1-3; D gene unclear. From germline, CDR1 is LGHNT and CDR2 FRNRAP. CDR3 size: 14 residues. Trimming removed 6 bases from V and 0 bases from J, with 9 bases in between. Written as DNA, the CDR3 is TGTGCTAGTGGAACAAGTGGCTCTGGAAACACCATATATTTT. It encodes CASGTSGSGNTIYF. The whole variable domain, filled in from reference TRBV12-5 and TRBJ1-3, reads DARVTQTPRHKVTEMGQEVTMRCQPILGHNTVFWYRQTMMQGLELLAYFRNRAPLDDSGMPKDRFSAEMPDATLATLKIQPSEPRDSAVYFCASGTSGSGNTIYFGEGSWLTVV.

This clonotype was picked up a small number of times. This chain connects TRBV12-3 or TRBV12-4 to TRBJ2-7; 7 positions agree with TRBD1. The V and J ends lost 7 bases and 3 bases, in that order; junction bases with no gene match: 15. This CDR3 is built from 16 residues. The CDR3 bases are TGTGCCAGCACCCTTAGGGGTACAGGGGTGGGCTACGAGCAGTACTTC. Its translation: CASTLRGTGVGYEQYF.

This clonotype turned up a few times. The chain is built from TRBV5-4 and TRBJ2-1, with TRBD2 identical over 9 bases. This CDR3 has 18 residues. From germline, CDR1 is SGHNT and CDR2 YYREEE (reference sequence). The junction had 12 bases not matched to a gene; V was cut back by 4 bases and J by 1 base. In nucleotides, the CDR3 is TGTGCCAGCAGCCACCAACCGGGACTAGCAAGGTCCTACAATGAGCAGTTCTTC. This translates into CASSHQPGLARSYNEQFF.

Turning to this clonotype: The conserved phenylalanine or tryptophan normally closing the CDR3 is absent here, so this likely arose from a read error. No DNA is shown, since the ends of the CDR3 on it are uncertain; the CDR3 is the one TCRdb lists. The genes are TRBV7-2 and TRBJ1-1; TRBD1 was called by the table and not checked on the DNA. The CDR3 is 14 residues long, counting both termini. Germline loops: CDR1 SGHTA, CDR2 FQGNSA. The CDR3 region is CASSPRQVYTEAFV.

This clonotype showed up just a few times. V is TRBV7-9 and J is TRBJ2-7; 9 nucleotides match TRBD1. The CDR3 consists of 17 residues. The germline V gene encodes CDR1 SEHNR and CDR2 FQNEAQ (reference sequence). J gave up 9 bases and V 2 bases, and 17 bases lay outside the gene matches. This CDR3 reads CASSLWTQGQGGTRQYF. The CDR3 bases are TGTGCCAGCAGCTTATGGACCCAGGGACAGGGAGGAACACGGCAGTACTTC. Using reference TRBV7-9 and TRBJ2-7 for the parts outside the CDR3, the full variable domain is DTGVSQNPRHKITKRGQNVTFRCDPISEHNRLYWYRQTLGQGPEFLTYFQNEAQLEKSRLLSDRFSAERPKGSFSTLEIQRTEQGDSAMYLCASSLWTQGQGGTRQYFGPGTRLTVT.

The genes are TRBV2 and TRBJ2-5; no reliable D call. Trimming pared 6 bases from V and 5 bases from J, leaving 10 bases between. Germline CDR1 SNHLY, CDR2 FYNNEI. The CDR3 extends over 12 amino acids. CDR3 sequence reads: CASRGSVETQYF. CDR3 DNA sequence: TGTGCCAGCAGGGGCTCGGTCGAGACCCAGTACTTC.

The chain combines TRBV2 with TRBJ2-5; D is perhaps TRBD2 (6 bases). This CDR3 contains 14 residues. Germline lookup yields CDR1 SNHLY and CDR2 FYNNEI. Trimming stripped 6 bases from V and 1 base from J, with 12 bases between. CDR3 sequence reads: CASSGTASQETQYF. The CDR3 nucleotides read TGTGCCAGCAGCGGGACTGCCTCCCAAGAGACCCAGTACTTC.

This clonotype was detected only a few times. The chain recombines TRBV15 with TRBJ2-1; 8 bases agree with TRBD2. There are 14 residues in the CDR3. Germline values: CDR1 LNHNV, CDR2 YYDKDF (reference sequence). V gave up 0 bases and J gave up 15 bases; unmatched junction bases: 10. CDR3 sequence: CATSRDRTGLGGFF. In DNA, the CDR3 is TGTGCCACCAGCAGAGATCGTACGGGACTAGGGGGGTTCTTC.

This clonotype showed up just a few times. The chain joins TRBV5-1 to TRBJ2-3, with 8 bases fitting TRBD2. This CDR3 comprises 15 residues. Germline lookup yields CDR1 SGHRS and CDR2 YFSETQ. V lost 4 bases, J lost 3 bases, and 7 bases stayed unmatched. This chain's CDR3 is CASSPTSDWTDTQYF. The CDR3 nucleotides are TGCGCCAGCAGCCCGACTAGCGATTGGACAGATACGCAGTATTTT.

This clonotype was found a few times. The chain is built from TRBV12-3 or TRBV12-4 and TRBJ2-1, with TRBD1 matching over 7 bases. CDR3 length equals 17 residues. V lost 6 bases to trimming and J lost 6 bases; unmatched junction nucleotides: 17. The CDR3 reads CASSFGPGTADLNEQFF. DNA of the CDR3: TGTGCCAGCAGCTTCGGCCCAGGGACAGCGGACCTCAATGAGCAGTTCTTC.

This rearrangement joins TRBV7-9 to TRBJ2-7, with a tentative D call TRBD1 (5 bases). Germline V gene lookup returns CDR1 SEHNR and CDR2 FQNEAQ (reference sequence). Trimming stripped 2 bases from V and 1 base from J, with 12 bases between. The CDR3 is 15 residues long. The CDR3 is CASSLWTRVSYEQYF. The DNA of the CDR3 is TGTGCCAGCAGCTTATGGACCAGGGTATCCTACGAGCAGTACTTC.

V and J are TRBV6-2 or TRBV6-3 and TRBJ2-7; 9 bases align to TRBD2. CDR3 length equals 14 residues. Germline V gives CDR1 MNHEY, CDR2 SVGEGT. The trim removed 7 bases at V and 1 base at J, leaving 5 bases unmatched. The CDR3 protein is CASTPSGRSYEQYF. Here the CDR3 DNA reads TGTGCCAGCACTCCAAGCGGGAGGTCCTACGAGCAGTACTTC.

There are a few counts of this clonotype. The rearrangement uses TRBV6-2 or TRBV6-3 and TRBJ1-1; TRBD1 might be the D (6 bases). CDR1 MNHEY and CDR2 SVGEGT come from the germline V gene. CDR3 length equals 14 residues. Trimming stripped 6 bases from V and 1 base from J, with 12 bases between. This chain's CDR3 is CASRTGLSNTEAFF. The CDR3 region has the DNA TGTGCCAGCAGAACAGGGTTGTCGAACACTGAAGCTTTCTTT.

The chain recombines TRBV7-9 with TRBJ2-3; TRBD2 agrees at 8 bases. The CDR3 sequence is 16 residues long. The junction had 8 bases not matched to a gene; V was cut back by 4 bases and J by 2 bases. Per germline, CDR1 SEHNR and CDR2 FQNEAQ (reference sequence). CDR3: CASSSTSDKHTDTQYF. The CDR3 DNA reads as TGTGCCAGCAGCTCGACTAGCGACAAACACACAGATACGCAGTATTTT.

V and J are TRBV29-1 and TRBJ2-7, with 9 bases aligning to TRBD2. The junction had 5 bases not matched to a gene; V was cut back by 4 bases and J by 4 bases. CDR1 and CDR2 from the germline V gene are SQVTM and ANQGSEA. The CDR3 runs 13 residues. CDR3 coding DNA: TGCAGCGTTGTGCTAGCGGGATTTTACGAGCAGTACTTC. This encodes CSVVLAGFYEQYF.

The chain recombines TRBV5-1 with TRBJ2-1; D might be TRBD1 (5 bases). The CDR3 spans 17 residues. From germline, CDR1 is SGHRS and CDR2 YFSETQ. V was clipped by 4 bases and J by 1 base, with 18 bases between them. CDR3 DNA: TGCGCCAGCAGCATGAGTGCAGGGTATGAATCCTACAATGAGCAGTTCTTC. Protein sequence: CASSMSAGYESYNEQFF.